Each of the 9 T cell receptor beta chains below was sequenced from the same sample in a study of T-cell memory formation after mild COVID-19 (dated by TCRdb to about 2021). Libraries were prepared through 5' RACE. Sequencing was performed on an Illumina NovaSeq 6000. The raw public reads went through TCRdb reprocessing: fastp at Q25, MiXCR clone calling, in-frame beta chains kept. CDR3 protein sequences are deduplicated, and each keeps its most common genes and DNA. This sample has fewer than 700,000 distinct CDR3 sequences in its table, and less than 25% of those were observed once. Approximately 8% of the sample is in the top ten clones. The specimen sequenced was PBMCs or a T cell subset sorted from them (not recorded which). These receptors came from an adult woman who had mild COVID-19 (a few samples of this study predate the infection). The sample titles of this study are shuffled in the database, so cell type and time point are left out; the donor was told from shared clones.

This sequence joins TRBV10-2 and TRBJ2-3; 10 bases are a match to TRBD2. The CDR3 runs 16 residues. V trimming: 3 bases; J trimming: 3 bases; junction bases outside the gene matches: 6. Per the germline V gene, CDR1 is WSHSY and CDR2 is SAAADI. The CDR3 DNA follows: TGCGCCAGCAGTGATCCGGATAGCGGGAGGACAGATACGCAGTATTTT. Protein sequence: CASSDPDSGRTDTQYF.

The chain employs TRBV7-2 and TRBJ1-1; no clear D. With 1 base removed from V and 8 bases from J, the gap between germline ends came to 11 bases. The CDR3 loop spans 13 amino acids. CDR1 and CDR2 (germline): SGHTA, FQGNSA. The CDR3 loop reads CASSLGPDLEAFF. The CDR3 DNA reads TGTGCCAGCAGCTTAGGCCCGGACTTAGAAGCTTTCTTT.

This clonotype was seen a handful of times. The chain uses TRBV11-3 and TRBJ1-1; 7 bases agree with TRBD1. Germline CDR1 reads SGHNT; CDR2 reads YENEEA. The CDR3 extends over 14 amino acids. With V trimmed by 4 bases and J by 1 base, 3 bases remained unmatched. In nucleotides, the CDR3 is TGTGCCAGCAGCTCCCGACAGGGGAACACTGAAGCTTTCTTT. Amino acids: CASSSRQGNTEAFF.

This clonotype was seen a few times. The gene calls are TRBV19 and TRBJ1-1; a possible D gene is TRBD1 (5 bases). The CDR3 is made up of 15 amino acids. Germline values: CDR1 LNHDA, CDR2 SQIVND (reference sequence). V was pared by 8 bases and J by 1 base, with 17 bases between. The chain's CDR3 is CASGGPWDGNTEAFF. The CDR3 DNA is TGTGCCAGTGGAGGCCCCTGGGACGGGAACACTGAAGCTTTCTTT.

The CDR3 nucleotides are TGCGCCAGCAGCCAAGATACCCCGGCCGGGGGTGAAGAGACCCAGTACTTC. Protein product: CASSQDTPAGGEETQYF. This chain joins TRBV4-3 and TRBJ2-5; possibly TRBD2 for D (6 bases). The germline V gene has CDR1 LGHNA and CDR2 YSLEER. The CDR3 extends over 17 amino acids. The V end was cut by 0 bases, the J end by 3 bases, with 17 bases between.

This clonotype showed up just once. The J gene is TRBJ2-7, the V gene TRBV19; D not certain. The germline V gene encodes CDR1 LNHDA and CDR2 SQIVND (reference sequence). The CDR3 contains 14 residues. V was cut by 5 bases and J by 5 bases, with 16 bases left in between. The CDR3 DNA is TGTGCCAGTAGTCTCGGGCAGACTCGGAACGAGCAGTACTTC. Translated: CASSLGQTRNEQYF.

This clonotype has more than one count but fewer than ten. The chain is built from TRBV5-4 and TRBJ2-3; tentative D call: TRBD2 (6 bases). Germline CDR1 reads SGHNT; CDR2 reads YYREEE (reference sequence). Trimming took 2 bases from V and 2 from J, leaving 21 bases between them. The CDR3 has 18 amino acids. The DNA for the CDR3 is TGTGCCAGCAGCTTAAGCGTCCGCGGGGAGATTGACACAGATACGCAGTATTTT. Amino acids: CASSLSVRGEIDTDTQYF.

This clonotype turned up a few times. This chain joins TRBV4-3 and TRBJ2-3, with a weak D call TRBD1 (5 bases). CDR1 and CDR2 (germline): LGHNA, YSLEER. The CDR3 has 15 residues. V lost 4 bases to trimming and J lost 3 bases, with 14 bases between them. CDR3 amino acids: CASSRRISGTDTQYF. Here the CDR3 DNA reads TGCGCCAGCAGCCGAAGGATCTCAGGGACAGATACGCAGTATTTT.

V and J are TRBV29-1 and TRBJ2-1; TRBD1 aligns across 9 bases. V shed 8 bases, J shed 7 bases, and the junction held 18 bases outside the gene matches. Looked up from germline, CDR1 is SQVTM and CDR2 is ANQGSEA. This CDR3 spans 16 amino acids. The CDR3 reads CSLAGTAGTGTNEQFF. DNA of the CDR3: TGCAGCCTCGCCGGGACTGCCGGGACAGGGACGAATGAGCAGTTCTTC.